This is a list of T cell receptor beta chains from one sample in a study of shared clonotypes between healthy human individuals. Clones were read by immunoSEQ multiplex PCR, and TCRdb kept only the in-frame ones, dropping some. The profile shows a few million clones, 80% to 95% of them singletons. The sample taken for sequencing was naive CD4+ T cells from PBMCs. The origin of the receptors is a man younger than 35 in good health. Some clones in this sample may be carry-over from other donors' samples. Both conserved end residues are part of each CDR3. Fields, in order: D gene, J gene, V gene, clone size, CDR3 protein, CDR3 DNA. A D gene is named only where the DNA matches it firmly. The listing skips clone size in some rows; elsewhere it reads once, few, many or a size class.

.	TRBJ2-6	TRBV5-4	.	CASSWAASGANVLTF	TGTGCCAGCAGCTGGGCGGCTTCTGGGGCCAACGTCCTGACTTTC
.	TRBJ2-7	TRBV28	.	CASSFSSGTLTSYEQYF	TGTGCCAGCAGTTTCTCTTCTGGGACCCTCACCTCCTACGAGCAGTACTTC
.	TRBJ2-7	TRBV29-1	once	CSVEQAAPYEQYF	TGCAGCGTTGAACAGGCAGCCCCCTACGAGCAGTACTTC
TRBD2	TRBJ2-1	TRBV9	once	CASSVGGRAVYNEQFF	TGTGCCAGCAGCGTAGGCGGGAGGGCCGTTTACAATGAGCAGTTCTTC
.	TRBJ2-3	TRBV27	.	CASSWIHSPRDTQYF	TGTGCCAGCAGTTGGATCCACAGCCCCCGGGATACGCAGTATTTT
.	TRBJ2-5	TRBV2	.	CASSVGAGLQETQYF	TGTGCCAGCAGTGTAGGAGCGGGCCTCCAAGAGACCCAGTACTTC
.	TRBJ2-5	TRBV7-2	.	CASSLLGETQYF	TGTGCCAGCAGCCTCCTGGGCGAGACCCAGTACTTC
TRBD1	TRBJ1-2	TRBV28	.	CASGTFRVGTGGYTF	TGTGCCAGCGGAACTTTCCGGGTCGGGACAGGTGGCTACACCTTC
TRBD2	TRBJ2-1	TRBV11-3	.	CASSPLAGGYNEQFF	TGTGCCAGCAGCCCGCTAGCGGGAGGCTACAATGAGCAGTTCTTC
TRBD2	TRBJ2-1	TRBV4-2	.	CASSQDTGGNEQFF	TGTGCCAGCAGCCAAGATACGGGGGGGAATGAGCAGTTCTTC
TRBD1	TRBJ2-5	TRBV2	.	CANKQGQLGRTQYF	TGTGCCAACAAACAGGGGCAATTAGGCCGGACCCAGTACTTC
.	TRBJ2-5	TRBV5-1	.	CASSLEGVGTQYF	TGCGCCAGCAGCTTGGAAGGGGTTGGGACCCAGTACTTC
TRBD2	TRBJ2-2	TRBV28	.	CASSTPGLAGGSAGTGELFF	TGTGCCAGCAGTACACCGGGACTAGCGGGAGGATCGGCGGGCACCGGGGAGCTGTTTTTT
.	TRBJ1-5	TRBV28	.	CASRPGGAGNQPQHF	TGTGCCAGCAGGCCGGGGGGGGCTGGCAATCAGCCCCAGCATTTT
.	TRBJ2-5	TRBV28	once	CASSLPGVRQETQYF	TGTGCCAGCAGTTTACCGGGAGTAAGGCAAGAGACCCAGTACTTC
.	TRBJ1-4	TRBV28	once	CASSLYTNEKLFF	TGTGCCAGCAGTTTATATACTAATGAAAAACTGTTTTTT
TRBD2	TRBJ2-7	TRBV18	once	CASSPPGTSGSYEQYF	TGTGCCAGCTCACCACCCGGGACTAGCGGGTCCTACGAGCAGTACTTC
.	TRBJ2-5	TRBV5-1	.	CASSGEIQETQYF	TGCGCCAGCAGTGGCGAGATCCAAGAGACCCAGTACTTC
TRBD1	TRBJ1-2	TRBV6-6	once	CASLPNRQGLPTF	TGTGCCAGCCTACCCAACCGACAGGGACTCCCAACCTTC
.	TRBJ1-5	TRBV4-1	.	CASSQVPGESGNQPQHF	TGCGCCAGCAGCCAAGTTCCGGGAGAGTCGGGCAATCAGCCCCAGCATTTT
TRBD1	TRBJ1-2	TRBV30	.	CAWSSGGGKPHYGYTF	TGTGCCTGGAGTTCAGGGGGCGGCAAGCCCCACTATGGCTACACCTTC
.	TRBJ1-1	TRBV6-6	few	CASSSNMNTEAFF	TGTGCCAGCAGTTCCAACATGAACACTGAAGCTTTCTTT
TRBD1	TRBJ2-3	TRBV4-1	.	CASSQDPGTGDGHTQYF	TGCGCCAGCAGCCAGGACCCCGGGACAGGGGATGGTCATACGCAGTATTTT
TRBD2	TRBJ2-7	TRBV29-1	.	CSVGPLAEGAYEQYF	TGCAGCGTTGGGCCCCTAGCGGAGGGAGCCTACGAGCAGTACTTC
.	TRBJ1-3	TRBV5-1	.	CASSKLDGPSGNTIYF	TGCGCCAGCAGCAAACTGGACGGTCCCTCTGGAAACACCATATATTTT
TRBD2	TRBJ2-7	TRBV5-3	.	CARSFAGGPNEQYF	TGTGCCAGAAGCTTCGCGGGAGGGCCCAACGAGCAGTACTTC
TRBD1	TRBJ1-2	TRBV7-2	.	CASSFGTGGGYGYTF	TGTGCCAGCAGCTTCGGGACAGGGGGGGGCTATGGCTACACCTTC
.	TRBJ1-1	TRBV5-5	.	CASSLVSGVSEAFF	TGTGCCAGCAGCTTGGTCTCGGGGGTCAGTGAAGCTTTCTTT
.	TRBJ2-5	TRBV29-1	.	CSVEGQSQETQYF	TGCAGCGTTGAAGGACAGTCCCAAGAGACCCAGTACTTC
TRBD2	TRBJ2-3	TRBV6-6	once	CASRITSAGVADTQYF	TGTGCCAGCAGAATTACTAGCGCGGGAGTGGCAGATACGCAGTATTTT
TRBD1	TRBJ1-2	TRBV5-1	.	CASSPDGQGARGYTF	TGCGCCAGCAGCCCAGATGGACAGGGGGCGCGAGGCTACACCTTC
.	TRBJ2-1	TRBV4-1	.	CASSQDEGAYNEQFF	TGCGCCAGCAGCCAAGATGAGGGGGCCTACAATGAGCAGTTCTTC
TRBD2	TRBJ2-1	TRBV5-4	.	CASNLAGGKGHEQFF	TGTGCCAGCAACCTAGCGGGAGGGAAAGGTCATGAGCAGTTCTTC
.	TRBJ2-2	TRBV7-3	.	CASSLSKNTGELFF	TGTGCCAGCAGCTTAAGTAAGAACACCGGGGAGCTGTTTTTT
.	TRBJ2-5	TRBV5-1	.	CASSLFQLQETQYF	TGCGCCAGCAGCTTGTTCCAGCTCCAAGAGACCCAGTACTTC
.	TRBJ1-5	TRBV7-8	.	CASSLAVARGQPQHF	TGTGCCAGCAGCTTAGCGGTTGCCCGAGGCCAGCCCCAGCATTTT
.	TRBJ1-3	TRBV11-2	.	CASSFGGRGNTIYF	TGTGCCAGCAGCTTTGGCGGACGTGGAAACACCATATATTTT
.	TRBJ1-3	TRBV28	once	CASRDSQSGNTIYF	TGTGCCAGCAGAGACAGCCAGTCAGGAAACACCATATATTTT
.	TRBJ2-4	TRBV28	.	CASSLSSQAKNIQYF	TGTGCCAGCAGTTTATCTTCTCAGGCCAAAAACATTCAGTACTTC
TRBD1	TRBJ1-2	TRBV5-1	.	CASSLEGTGPGGGYTF	TGCGCCAGCAGCTTGGAGGGGACAGGACCGGGCGGAGGCTACACCTTC
.	TRBJ2-3	TRBV28	.	CASSAGHLLTDTQYF	TGTGCCAGCAGTGCGGGACACTTACTCACAGATACGCAGTATTTT
.	TRBJ2-7	TRBV2	.	CASMQLGFDRNEQYF	TGTGCCAGCATGCAACTGGGGTTCGACCGGAACGAGCAGTACTTC
TRBD1	TRBJ1-5	TRBV19	once	CASSMLSGTGSQPQHF	TGTGCCAGTAGTATGCTGTCCGGGACAGGGAGTCAGCCCCAGCATTTT
TRBD1	TRBJ2-3	TRBV27	.	CASSLQDRGTDTQYF	TGTGCCAGCAGTTTACAAGACAGGGGCACAGATACGCAGTATTTT
.	TRBJ1-1	TRBV5-1	.	CASSLVSVGTEAFF	TGCGCCAGCAGCTTGGTGAGTGTAGGCACTGAAGCTTTCTTT
.	TRBJ1-2	TRBV28	.	CASSLTEGDGYTF	TGTGCCAGCAGTTTGACAGAAGGGGATGGCTACACCTTC
TRBD1	TRBJ2-7	TRBV18	.	CASSPGTGNEQYF	TGTGCCAGCTCACCAGGGACAGGGAACGAGCAGTACTTC